The T cell receptor (beta chain) under discussion was sequenced for a study of T cells in Graves' hyperthyroidism and ophthalmopathy. Exclusion of patients followed from uncontrolled infection, other autoimmune disease, pregnancy or lactation. The CDR3 spans 11 residues. In germline, CDR1 is MGHRA, CDR2 YSYEKL. V was clipped by 10 bases and J by 5 bases, with 8 bases between them. The sample holds a few counts of this clonotype. Antigen: not known. Amplified TCR beta CDR3 regions came from RNA transcripts. The TCR CDR3 first-round RT-PCR relied on the HTBI primer set. TCRdb reanalysed the multiplex PCR reads using MiXCR and keeps one entry per CDR3 protein. The table lists 370,000 or so distinct CDR3 sequences, approximately 25% of them singletons, with 73% in the top ten. Findings and limits, study-wide: A model of 13 V-J pairs discriminated ophthalmopathy from stable hyperthyroidism.

The sequence was obtained from a man aged 50-59 years with Graves' hyperthyroidism. The rearrangement uses TRBV4-1 and TRBJ2-2; D is unresolved. Specimen: blood. The CDR3, as DNA: TGCGCCACCGAGCAAACCGGGGAGCTGTTTTTT. Translation gives CATEQTGELFF.